This TCR beta chain was identified during a study of OX40 agonist ivuxolimab in advanced cancers. Repertoires were generated with immunoSEQ multiplex PCR, while TCRdb's copy carries only in-frame clones and drops some. There are 60,000 to 85,000 clones in the sample; over 70% occur only once, and approximately 4% lies in the top ten. The CDR3 has 16 residues. The TCR was taken from an adult with an advanced solid tumor such as melanoma, head and neck, liver or kidney cancer. The V call is TRBV12-1, the J call TRBJ2-4; the table gives TRBD2 as D, unverified against the DNA. TRBV12-1 is a listed pseudogene. Material: CD4+ or CD8+ T cells sorted from blood, obtained in a trial of the OX40 agonist ivuxolimab. This CDR3 reads CASNAAGGLAKNIQYF. DNA of the CDR3: TGTGCCAGCAACGCAGCGGGAGGGCTAGCCAAAAACATTCAGTACTTC.